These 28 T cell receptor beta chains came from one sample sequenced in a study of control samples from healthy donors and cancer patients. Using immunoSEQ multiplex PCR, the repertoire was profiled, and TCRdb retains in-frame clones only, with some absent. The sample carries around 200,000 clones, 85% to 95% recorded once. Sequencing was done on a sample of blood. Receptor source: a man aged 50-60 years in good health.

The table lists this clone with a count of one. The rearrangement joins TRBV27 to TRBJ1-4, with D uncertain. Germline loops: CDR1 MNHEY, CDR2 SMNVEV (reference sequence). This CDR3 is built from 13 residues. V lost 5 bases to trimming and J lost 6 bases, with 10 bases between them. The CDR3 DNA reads TGTGCCAGCAGTCCTGGACGGTATGAAAAACTGTTTTTT. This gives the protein CASSPGRYEKLFF.

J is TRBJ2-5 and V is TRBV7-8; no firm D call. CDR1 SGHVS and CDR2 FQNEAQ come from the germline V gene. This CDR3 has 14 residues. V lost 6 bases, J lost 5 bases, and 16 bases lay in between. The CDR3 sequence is CASSMRHGRETQYF. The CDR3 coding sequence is TGTGCCAGCAGTATGAGGCATGGGCGGGAGACCCAGTACTTC.

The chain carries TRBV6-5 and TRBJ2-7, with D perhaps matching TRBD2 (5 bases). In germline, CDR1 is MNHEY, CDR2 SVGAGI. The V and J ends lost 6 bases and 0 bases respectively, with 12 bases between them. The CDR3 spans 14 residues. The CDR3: CASRRTGSSYEQYF. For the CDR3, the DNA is TGTGCCAGCAGGCGGACGGGAAGCTCCTACGAGCAGTACTTC.

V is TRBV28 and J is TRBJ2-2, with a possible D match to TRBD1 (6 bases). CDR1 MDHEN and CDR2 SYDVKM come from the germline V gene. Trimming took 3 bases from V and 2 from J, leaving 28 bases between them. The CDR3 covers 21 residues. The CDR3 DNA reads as TGTGCCAGCAGTTTTTTGTCGGTCGTCGGACAGTCGTTTATCAACACCGGGGAGCTGTTTTTT. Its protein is CASSFLSVVGQSFINTGELFF.

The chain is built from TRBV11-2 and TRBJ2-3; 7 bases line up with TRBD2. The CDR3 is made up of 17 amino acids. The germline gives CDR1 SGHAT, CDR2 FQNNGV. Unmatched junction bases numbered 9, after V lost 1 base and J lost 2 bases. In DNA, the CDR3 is TGTGCCAGCAGCTTAGGTAGGCGGGGGAGAACCACAGATACGCAGTATTTT. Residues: CASSLGRRGRTTDTQYF. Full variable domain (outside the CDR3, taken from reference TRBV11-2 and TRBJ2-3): EAGVAQSPRYKIIEKRQSVAFWCNPISGHATLYWYQQILGQGPKLLIQFQNNGVVDDSQLPKDRFSAERLKGVDSTLKIQPAKLEDSAVYLCASSLGRRGRTTDTQYFGPGTRLTVL.

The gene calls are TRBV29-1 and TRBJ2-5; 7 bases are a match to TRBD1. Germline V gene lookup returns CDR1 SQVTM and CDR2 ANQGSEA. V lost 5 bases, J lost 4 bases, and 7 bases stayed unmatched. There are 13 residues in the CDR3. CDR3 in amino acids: CSVTQGVGETQYF. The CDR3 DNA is TGCAGCGTTACTCAGGGGGTCGGAGAGACCCAGTACTTC. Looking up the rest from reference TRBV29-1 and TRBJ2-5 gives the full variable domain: SAVISQKPSRDICQRGTSLTIQCQVDSQVTMMFWYRQQPGQSLTLIATANQGSEATYESGFVIDKFPISRPNLTFSTLTVSNMSPEDSSIYLCSVTQGVGETQYFGPGTRLLVL.

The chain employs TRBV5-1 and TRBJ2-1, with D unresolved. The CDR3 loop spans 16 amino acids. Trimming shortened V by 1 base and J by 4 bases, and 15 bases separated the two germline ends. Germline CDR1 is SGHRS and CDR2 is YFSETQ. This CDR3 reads CASSLYSPELYNEQFF. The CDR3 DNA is TGCGCCAGCAGCTTGTACTCCCCAGAGCTTTACAATGAGCAGTTCTTC. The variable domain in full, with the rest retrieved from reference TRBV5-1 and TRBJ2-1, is KAGVTQTPRYLIKTRGQQVTLSCSPISGHRSVSWYQQTPGQGLQFLFEYFSETQRNKGNFPGRFSGRQFSNSRSEMNVSTLELGDSALYLCASSLYSPELYNEQFFGPGTRLTVL.

The CDR3 DNA reads as TGCAGCGTTGAAGAAGGCTGGCCTAACTATGGCTACACCTTC. It codes for CSVEEGWPNYGYTF. The genes are TRBV29-1 and TRBJ1-2; D gene uncertain. The V end lost 0 bases, the J end lost 0 bases, and 8 bases lay between the germline ends. The CDR3 consists of 14 residues. CDR1 and CDR2 from the germline V gene are SQVTM and ANQGSEA.

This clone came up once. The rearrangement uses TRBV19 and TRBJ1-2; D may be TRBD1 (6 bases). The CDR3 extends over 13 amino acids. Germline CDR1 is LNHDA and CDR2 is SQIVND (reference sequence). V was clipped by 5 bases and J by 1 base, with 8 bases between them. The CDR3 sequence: CASSQQGNYGYTF. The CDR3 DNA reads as TGTGCCAGTAGTCAACAGGGTAACTATGGCTACACCTTC.

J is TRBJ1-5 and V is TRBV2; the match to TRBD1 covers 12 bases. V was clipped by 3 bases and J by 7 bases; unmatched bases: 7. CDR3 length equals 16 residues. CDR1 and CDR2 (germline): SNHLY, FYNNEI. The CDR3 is CASSEFAGTGGQPQHF. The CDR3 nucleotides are TGTGCCAGCAGTGAGTTCGCCGGGACAGGGGGCCAGCCCCAGCATTTT.

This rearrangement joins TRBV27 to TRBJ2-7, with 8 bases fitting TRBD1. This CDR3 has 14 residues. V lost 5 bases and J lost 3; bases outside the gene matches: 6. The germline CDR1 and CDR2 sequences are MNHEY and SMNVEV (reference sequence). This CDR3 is CASSQPGQDYEQYF. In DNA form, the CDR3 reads TGTGCCAGCAGTCAGCCGGGACAGGACTACGAGCAGTACTTC.

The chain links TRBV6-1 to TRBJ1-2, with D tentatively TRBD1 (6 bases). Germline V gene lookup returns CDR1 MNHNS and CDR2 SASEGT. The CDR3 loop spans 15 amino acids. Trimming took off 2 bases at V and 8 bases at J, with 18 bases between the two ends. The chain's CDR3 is CASSETGHHSGGYTF. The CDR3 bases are TGTGCCAGCAGTGAAACGGGACACCACTCGGGGGGCTACACCTTC.

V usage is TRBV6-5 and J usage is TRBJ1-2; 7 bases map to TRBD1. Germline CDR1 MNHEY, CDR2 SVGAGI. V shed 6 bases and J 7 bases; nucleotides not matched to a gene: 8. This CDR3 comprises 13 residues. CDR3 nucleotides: TGTGCCAGCAGCCGCGACAGGGACGGTGGCTACACCTTC. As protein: CASSRDRDGGYTF.

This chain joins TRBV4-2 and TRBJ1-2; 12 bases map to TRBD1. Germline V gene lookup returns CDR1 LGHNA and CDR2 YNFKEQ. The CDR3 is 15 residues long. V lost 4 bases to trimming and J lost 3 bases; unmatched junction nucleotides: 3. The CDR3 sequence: CASSLGTGGDYGYTF. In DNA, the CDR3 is TGTGCCAGCAGCCTGGGGACAGGGGGCGACTATGGCTACACCTTC.

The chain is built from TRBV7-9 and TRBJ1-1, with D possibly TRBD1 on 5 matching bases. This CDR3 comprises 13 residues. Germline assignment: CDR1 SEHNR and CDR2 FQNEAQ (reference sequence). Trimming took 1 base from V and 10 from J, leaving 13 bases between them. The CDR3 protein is CASSLESGTGAFF. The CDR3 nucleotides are TGTGCCAGCAGCTTAGAATCTGGGACGGGAGCTTTCTTT.

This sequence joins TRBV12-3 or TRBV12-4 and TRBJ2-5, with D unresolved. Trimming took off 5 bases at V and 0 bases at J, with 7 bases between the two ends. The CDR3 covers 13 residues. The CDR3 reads CASSPSDQETQYF. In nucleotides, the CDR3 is TGTGCCAGCAGTCCTAGTGACCAAGAGACCCAGTACTTC.

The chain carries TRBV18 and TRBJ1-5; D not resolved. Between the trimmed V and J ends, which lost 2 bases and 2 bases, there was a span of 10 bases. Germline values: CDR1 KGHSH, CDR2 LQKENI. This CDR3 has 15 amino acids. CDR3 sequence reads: CASSPETPGNQPQHF. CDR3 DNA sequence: TGTGCCAGCTCACCAGAAACGCCGGGCAATCAGCCCCAGCATTTT. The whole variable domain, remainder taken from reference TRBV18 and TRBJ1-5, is NAGVMQNPRHLVRRRGQEARLRCSPMKGHSHVYWYRQLPEEGLKFMVYLQKENIIDESGMPKERFSAEFPKEGPSILRIQQVVRGDSAAYFCASSPETPGNQPQHFGDGTRLSIL.

CDR3 in amino acids: CASSQAGGKEETQYF. In DNA, the CDR3 is TGTGCCAGCTCACAGGCGGGGGGCAAAGAAGAGACCCAGTACTTC. This chain joins TRBV18 and TRBJ2-5, with TRBD2 matching 8 bases. V lost 4 bases to trimming and J lost 3 bases; unmatched junction nucleotides: 7. The CDR3 is 15 amino acids. In germline, CDR1 is KGHSH, CDR2 LQKENI. Full variable domain (rest looked up from reference TRBV18 and TRBJ2-5): NAGVMQNPRHLVRRRGQEARLRCSPMKGHSHVYWYRQLPEEGLKFMVYLQKENIIDESGMPKERFSAEFPKEGPSILRIQQVVRGDSAAYFCASSQAGGKEETQYFGPGTRLLVL.

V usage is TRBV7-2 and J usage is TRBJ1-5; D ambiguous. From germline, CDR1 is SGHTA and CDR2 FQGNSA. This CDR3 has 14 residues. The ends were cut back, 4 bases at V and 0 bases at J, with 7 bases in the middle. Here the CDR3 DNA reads TGTGCCAGCAGCTCCATGTATAGCAATCAGCCCCAGCATTTT. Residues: CASSSMYSNQPQHF.

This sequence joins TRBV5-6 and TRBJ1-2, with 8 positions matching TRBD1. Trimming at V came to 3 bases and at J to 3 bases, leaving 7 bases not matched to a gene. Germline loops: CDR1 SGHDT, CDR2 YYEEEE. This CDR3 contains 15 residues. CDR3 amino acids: CASSWGTGTDYGYTF. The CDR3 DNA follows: TGTGCCAGCAGCTGGGGGACAGGAACCGACTATGGCTACACCTTC.

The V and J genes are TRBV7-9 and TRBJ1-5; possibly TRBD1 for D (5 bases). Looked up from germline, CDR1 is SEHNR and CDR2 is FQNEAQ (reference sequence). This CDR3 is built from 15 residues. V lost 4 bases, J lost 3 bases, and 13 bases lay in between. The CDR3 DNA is TGTGCCAGCAGCTCCACAACAGGAATCAATCAGCCCCAGCATTTT. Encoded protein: CASSSTTGINQPQHF.

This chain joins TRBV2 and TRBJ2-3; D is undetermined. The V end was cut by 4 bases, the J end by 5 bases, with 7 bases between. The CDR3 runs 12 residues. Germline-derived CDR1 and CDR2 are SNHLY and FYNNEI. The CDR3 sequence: CASSGARDTQYF. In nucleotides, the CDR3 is TGTGCCAGCAGTGGGGCCCGAGATACGCAGTATTTT.

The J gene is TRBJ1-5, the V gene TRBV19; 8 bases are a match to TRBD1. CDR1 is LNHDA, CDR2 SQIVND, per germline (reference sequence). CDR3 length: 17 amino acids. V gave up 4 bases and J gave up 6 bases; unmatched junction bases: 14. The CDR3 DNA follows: TGTGCCAGTAGTACCCTATTTACAGGGGGGAGGACTCAGCCCCAGCATTTT. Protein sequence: CASSTLFTGGRTQPQHF.

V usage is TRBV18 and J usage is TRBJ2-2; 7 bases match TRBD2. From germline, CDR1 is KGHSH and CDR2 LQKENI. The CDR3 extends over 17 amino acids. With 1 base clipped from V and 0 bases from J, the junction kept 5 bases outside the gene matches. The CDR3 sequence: CASSPRASGTNTGELFF. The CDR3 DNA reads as TGTGCCAGCTCACCACGGGCTAGCGGAACGAACACCGGGGAGCTGTTTTTT.

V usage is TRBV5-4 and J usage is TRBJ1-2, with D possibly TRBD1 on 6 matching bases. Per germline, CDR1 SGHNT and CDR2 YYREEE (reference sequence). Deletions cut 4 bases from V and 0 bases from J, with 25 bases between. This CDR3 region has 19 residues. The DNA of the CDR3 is TGTGCCAGCAGCCCTGGGGGCCCTGACAGGCGGAACTCTAACTATGGCTACACCTTC. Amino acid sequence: CASSPGGPDRRNSNYGYTF.

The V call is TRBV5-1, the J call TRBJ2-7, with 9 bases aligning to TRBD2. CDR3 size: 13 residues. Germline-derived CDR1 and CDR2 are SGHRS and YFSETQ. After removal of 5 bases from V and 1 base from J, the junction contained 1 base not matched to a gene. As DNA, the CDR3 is TGCGCCAGCAGAAGCGGGGGGTCCTACGAGCAGTACTTC. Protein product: CASRSGGSYEQYF.

CDR3 coding DNA: TGTGCCATCAGTGACGAAAGAGAGACCCAGTACTTC. Its protein product is CAISDERETQYF. This chain uses TRBV10-3 with TRBJ2-5; D gene unclear. This CDR3 has 12 residues. The germline V gene has CDR1 ENHRY and CDR2 SYGVKD. V shed 3 bases and J shed 4 bases, with 6 bases lying between them.

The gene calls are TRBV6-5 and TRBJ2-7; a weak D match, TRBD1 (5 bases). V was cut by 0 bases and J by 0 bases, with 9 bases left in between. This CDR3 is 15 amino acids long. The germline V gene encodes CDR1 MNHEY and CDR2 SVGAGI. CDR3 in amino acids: CASSYSTAFSYEQYF. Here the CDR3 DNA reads TGTGCCAGCAGTTACTCGACAGCCTTCTCCTACGAGCAGTACTTC.